This T cell receptor beta chain was recovered during a study of CD8 T cells in Susac syndrome. The CDR3 covers 16 residues. Germline CDR1 reads LNHDA; CDR2 reads SQIVND (reference sequence). Trimming took off 6 bases at V and 0 bases at J, with 14 bases between the two ends. Reverse transcription of about 0.5 to 1 ug RNA was carried out with random hexamers. Each CDR3 protein is one row after TCRdb ran MiXCR on the immunoSEQ multiplex PCR reads. The table shows some 26,000 distinct CDR3 sequences, with over 85% occurring only once. In contrast to the negatively isolated CD8+ and CD4+ T cells, TEMRA cells were FACS-enriched.

The chain links TRBV19 to TRBJ2-2; possibly TRBD2 for D (5 bases). This receptor was identified in a human donor with Susac syndrome. The material sequenced was CD8+ T cells from PBMCs. In DNA form, the CDR3 reads TGTGCCAGTAGCTCTTTCAGCGGCGCGAACACCGGGGAGCTGTTTTTT. Its protein product is CASSSFSGANTGELFF.